This T cell receptor (beta chain) was observed in a study of cytomegalovirus exposure and HLA in healthy donors (dated by TCRdb to about 2017). As for the study more broadly: According to an earlier analysis of several hundred of the donors, some 180 million T cells yielded some 120 million unique TCR beta sequences and approximately 280 Gb of sequence data. Approximately 310 gigabases of sequencing data and approximately 84 million unique TCR sequences were included in an early release covering 500 to 750 HLA-typed donors. The genetic ancestry cluster associated with self-reported Caucasian donors included about 84% of the roughly 390 genotyped donors. The study aimed to test whether signatures of past pathogen exposure could be identified by cataloging public T cell receptors. The study used immunosequencing to profile the T cell repertoires of 666 subjects and linked those repertoires to cytomegalovirus serostatus. A separate validation cohort of roughly 120 different subjects was used in addition to the approximately 640-subject first cohort. The study combined high-throughput TCR immunosequencing, statistical association of individual TCRs with disease status, and machine learning to predict cytomegalovirus infection status. In a later analysis, previously published TCR beta repertoires from roughly 710 donors were re-analyzed and high-resolution HLA genotyping was added so that TCR occurrence patterns could be studied. The later analysis used no new phenotypic data to find candidate immune exposures, relying instead on TCR beta sequences and their occurrence across donors. An earlier analysis of several hundred of the donors applied high-throughput TCR beta sequencing to assess whether each TCR beta V gene segment acted as functional or pseudogenic. Donor age, sex, ethnicity and CMV serostatus were compiled alongside the repertoire data. Genome-wide SNP genotypes for about 65% of the roughly 700 donors were used in a later genetic analysis, which treated that subset as a discovery cohort. All discovery cohort repertoires had been generated using a single sequencing platform. Class I and class II HLA loci were covered by the typing at four-digit resolution. The number of typed donors differed by locus: roughly 629-630 for A, B, C, DRB1 and DQB1; roughly 510 for DQA1; around 610 for DPA1; and around 470 for DPB1. Roughly 5 DR-DQ haplotypes were handled as single units for association and clustering, since linkage in the cohort was strong. On average, around 240,000 unique TCR beta nucleotide sequences were sequenced per donor among several hundred genotyped donors of the cohort, with about 19% of those sequences being non-productive.

Concerning this clone itself: This clone's antigen is unknown. Per-nucleotide qualities are absent, and no much larger clonotype sits a single base away.

Study-wide findings and limitations: Strong co-occurrence of HLA alleles, especially DR and DQ, made assigning TCR associations to individual alleles difficult. A further reported finding was that TCR beta sequences accurately predicted the HLA-A and HLA-B alleles for most subjects in the first cohort. A later analysis found that HLA-associated TCR beta chains were more clonally expanded and had lower generation probabilities than equally common non-associated chains. A total of 150 to 200 TCR beta chains were listed by the study as associated with cytomegalovirus. This cohort had only TCR beta chains sequenced, and the lack of alpha or paired-chain data limited which features could be detected. Most TCR sequences were observed very rarely across donors, whereas some public TCRs were present in many individuals. The 87-base-pair reads could not distinguish some IMGT-functional V segments, including TRBV6-2 and TRBV6-3, so those segments were excluded. Linkage disequilibrium might explain the correlated functional status among segregating V segments, but an unknown experimental factor could not be excluded. Cytomegalovirus status was reported to be diagnosed by the classifier with high specificity and sensitivity in both the original and validation cohorts. Specific HLA alleles were associated with about 17,000 TCR beta sequences at a false discovery rate of 0.05 in a later analysis. Immune exposure information for the cohort was limited to CMV serostatus. A few of the identified cytomegalovirus-associated TCR beta chains were confirmed in vitro to be specific for cytomegalovirus antigens. A cluster of highly shared sequence variants was judged likely to be a technical artifact of the sequencing pipeline. According to a later analysis, TCR association rates differed among HLA loci, with DRB1 alleles showing the most associated TCRs and HLA-C alleles showing the fewest. According to a later genetic analysis, donors in an Asian-associated ancestry cluster had fewer N-insertions in productive TCRs than the approximately 670-donor mean. V-gene and J-gene trimming of TCR beta chains was associated with a missense DCLRE1C variant in a later genetic analysis, and the association was replicated in an independent cohort. Sequencing depth was assumed to be roughly uniform across donors in the presence/absence analyses, though that assumption may not hold. The authors suggested that the approach could potentially be generalized to other disease states and immunological phenotypes. In a later analysis, most CMV-associated TCR beta chains were found to appear HLA-restricted, with HLA associations seemingly driven largely by CMV exposure. The earlier analysis of approximately 540 of the donors excluded some 15 rarely observed V segments, including chromosome 9 orphons, because counts were too low. Because some donors lacked HLA typing at each locus, the association tests relied only on the typed subset. In an earlier analysis of around 500 of the donors, most TCR beta V segments appeared in productive rearrangements about 87% or about 30% of the time, broadly matching IMGT annotations. A later analysis reported that several top co-occurrence clusters appeared linked to parvovirus B19, influenza, CMV and Epstein-Barr virus.

The library was built by means of the immunoSEQ multiplex PCR assay. For the multiplex PCR, a mixture combining 60 forward primers for TCR Vbeta segments and 13 reverse primers for TCR Jbeta segments was used. Amplification of the CDR3 region of rearranged TCR beta genes was performed with a multiplex PCR assay on genomic DNA. The amplified TCR beta libraries were sequenced on the Illumina HiSeq System as 87-base-pair reads. As for the authors' bioinformatics: A later analysis tallied 75 million to 95 million unique TCR beta chains across the 660 or so repertoires, and approximately 12 million of those chains were shared by two or more donors. Raw reads were error-corrected and collapsed into unique sequences by a nearest-neighbor algorithm in which closely related sequences were merged to remove PCR and sequencing errors. V, D and J gene segments were assigned by aligning CDR3 sequences to IMGT reference sequences. For a sequence to be retained, at least a six-nucleotide match to both a V gene segment and a J gene segment was required. Rearrangements were classified as productive when the CDR3 lacked stop codons and remained in frame with V and J, and all other rearrangements were classified as non-productive. Following IMGT convention, CDR3 was defined as the stretch from the second conserved V-encoded cysteine up to the conserved J-encoded phenylalanine. The earlier analysis of 587 of the donors excluded sequences that lacked an unambiguous match to a single V gene segment. In an earlier analysis of roughly 500 of the donors, V segments were called functional above 56.7% productive rearrangements and were called segregating when the between-donor standard deviation exceeded 5%. A statistical classification framework was built for diagnosing cytomegalovirus status from the catalog of TCR beta chain sequences. V and J gene assignment, in a later analysis, came from comparing TCR nucleotide sequences with IMGT/GENE-DB human TR gene sequences. Using the TCRdist pipeline, a later analysis assigned CDR3 sequences along with most-parsimonious VDJ recombination scenarios. In a later analysis, each TCR beta chain was defined by its CDR3 amino acid sequence together with its V-gene family, and reads lacking a unique V-gene family were excluded. A later analysis removed over 500 highly shared, low-generation-probability nucleotide sequences to deal with suspected cross-contamination and a sequencing artifact. A later analysis calculated a clonal expansion index for each public chain from normalized within-repertoire ranks of inferred template counts. In a later analysis, generation probabilities were computed with a VDJ recombination model fitted to out-of-frame rearrangements, and the resulting probabilities were checked against IGoR. A later analysis scored TCR-TCR, TCR-HLA and TCR-CMV co-occurrence with hypergeometric tests, applying a repertoire-size bias correction to TCR pairs. In a later analysis, false discovery rates were estimated by permuting HLA or CMV assignments 20 times. In a later analysis, co-occurring TCRs were grouped with DBSCAN, and TCRdist sequence similarity was added when clustering was performed within HLA-allele-positive subsets. Repertoires with fewer than 30,000 or more than 120,000 public chains were left out of co-occurrence clustering, as were a handful of repertoires with anomalous nucleotide sharing. TCRdb took this table from immuneACCESS and kept in-frame rearrangements with V and J called. Such tables lack part of the clones; where checked against another copy, unresolved V genes explain under half of the gap, and the rest is unexplained. The V and J calls and the clone size are those of that table, but D and trimming were determined from the DNA. Present in this sample are about 100,000 clones, 75% of which were seen just once. The ten most abundant clones make up more than 9% of the sample.

The CDR3 covers 14 residues, taking in both the cysteine and the phenylalanine. Only CDR3 DNA remains: 42 bases, in frame from the first base. The germline ends are 16 bases apart after V is trimmed by 3 bases and J by 8 bases. Via the germline V gene, CDR1 is KGHSH and CDR2 LQKENI. The cohort comprised 666 healthy bone marrow donors. Cohort members were all nominally healthy when sampled, although unrecorded immune exposures were likely present. The donor was CMV seronegative and was included in the group of 352 seronegative cohort members. A peripheral blood sample was provided by each donor, and peripheral blood mononuclear cells were used for TCR beta sequencing. Genomic DNA was extracted from the blood cell samples with the Qiagen DNeasy Blood Extraction Kit.

This TCR derives from a man aged 50-59 years in good health and CMV-seronegative. Recombination connected TRBV18 to TRBJ1-2; the D segment could be TRBD1, given 6 matching bases. Material for sequencing was PBMCs. The nucleotides read TGTGCCAGCTCACCTCCAACAGGGACGGAGGGCTACACCTTC. Translated, this gives CASSPPTGTEGYTF.